The 11 T cell receptor beta chains below were found in one sample sequenced in a study of blood T cells in healthy people across ages. Together with a sample-barcoded 5' primer, a J-beta primer mix was included in a second PCR lasting roughly 6 to 12 cycles. Using its own MiXCR run on the 5' RACE reads, TCRdb lists one record per CDR3 protein. The table has roughly 2 million distinct CDR3 sequences, just under 50% seen once; the top ten hold around 2.1%. What was sequenced was blood. These receptors were collected from a woman aged 40-49 years in good health.

Worth noting for this clonotype: Relative to the germline gene, one junction end is altered; a read error may explain this. The rearrangement uses TRBV7-9 and TRBJ2-5, with D uncertain. CDR1 and CDR2 (germline): SEHNR, FQNEAQ (reference sequence). The CDR3 runs 13 residues. The CDR3 loop reads CTSSFGFKETQYF. As DNA, the CDR3 is TGTACCAGCAGCTTCGGATTTAAAGAGACCCAGTACTTC.

The rearrangement links TRBV6-1 to TRBJ2-1; D gene ambiguous. Germline V gene lookup returns CDR1 MNHNS and CDR2 SASEGT. This CDR3 has 11 amino acids. V lost 3 bases and J lost 10, with 7 bases in between. CDR3 protein: CASSDALEQFF. The CDR3 coding sequence is TGTGCCAGCAGTGATGCCTTAGAGCAGTTCTTC.

This clonotype was picked up many times. The chain has TRBV12-3 or TRBV12-4 and TRBJ2-5, with D possibly being TRBD1 (6 bases). V was trimmed by 5 bases and J by 2 bases, leaving 9 bases between them. This CDR3 region has 13 residues. Here the CDR3 DNA reads TGTGCCAGCAGTCGGACAGCACAAGAGACCCAGTACTTC. Protein sequence: CASSRTAQETQYF.

This clonotype was found a few times. This chain joins TRBV28 and TRBJ2-5, with 7 positions matching TRBD1. V was clipped by 5 bases and J by 5 bases; unmatched bases: 5. The CDR3 runs to 13 residues. Per the germline V gene, CDR1 is MDHEN and CDR2 is SYDVKM. The CDR3 sequence: CASSKQGWETQYF. CDR3 DNA sequence: TGTGCCAGCAGTAAACAGGGGTGGGAGACCCAGTACTTC.

The genes are TRBV5-1 and TRBJ2-7; D assignment may be TRBD1 or TRBD2 (5 bases each). CDR1 SGHRS and CDR2 YFSETQ come from the germline V gene. The V gene lost 0 bases and the J gene lost 3 bases, with 13 bases spanning the gap. The CDR3 contains 15 residues. The CDR3 protein is CASSLAPGRNYEQYF. CDR3 coding DNA: TGCGCCAGCAGCTTGGCACCGGGACGGAACTACGAGCAGTACTTC.

In its sample, this clonotype was seen a few times. The chain carries TRBV7-9 and TRBJ2-4, with TRBD1 matching 9 bases. Trimming at V came to 6 bases and at J to 6 bases, leaving 12 bases not matched to a gene. Germline V gene sequence: CDR1 SEHNR, CDR2 FQNEAQ (reference sequence). This CDR3 has 16 residues. CDR3 sequence reads: CASSSLPGQGPNIQYF. CDR3 DNA: TGTGCCAGCAGTTCTCTCCCGGGACAGGGTCCAAACATTCAGTACTTC.

There are a few counts of this clonotype. The chain joins TRBV13 to TRBJ2-1; 7 nucleotides agree with TRBD1. Germline CDR1 PRHDT, CDR2 FYEKMQ (reference sequence). With 6 bases clipped from V and 7 bases from J, the junction kept 15 bases outside the gene matches. CDR3 length: 16 residues. The CDR3 region is CASRDPGTVGKNEQFF. In nucleotides, the CDR3 is TGTGCCAGCAGAGACCCCGGGACAGTAGGGAAGAATGAGCAGTTCTTC.

The V and J genes are TRBV15 and TRBJ2-5; D might be TRBD1 (5 bases). CDR1 LNHNV and CDR2 YYDKDF come from the germline V gene (reference sequence). Deletions cut 0 bases from V and 6 bases from J, with 14 bases between. This CDR3 has 15 amino acids. CDR3: CATSRESGPLKTQYF. CDR3 DNA: TGTGCCACCAGCAGAGAATCAGGGCCCCTAAAGACCCAGTACTTC.

This clonotype was seen many times. The chain combines TRBV28 with TRBJ2-7; 9 nucleotides align to TRBD1. CDR1 is MDHEN and CDR2 is SYDVKM in the germline V gene. The trim removed 5 bases at V and 4 bases at J, leaving 9 bases unmatched. The CDR3 consists of 15 residues. The CDR3, as DNA: TGTGCCAGCAGTCCTACCGGGACAGGGACGTACGAGCAGTACTTC. This sequence encodes CASSPTGTGTYEQYF.

This clonotype has only a few counts. The J gene is TRBJ2-5, the V gene TRBV24-1, with D possibly being TRBD2 (5 bases). This CDR3 region has 15 residues. Trimming pared 5 bases from V and 4 bases from J, leaving 16 bases between. CDR1 is KGHDR, CDR2 SFDVKD, per germline. The CDR3 sequence: CATSVKTGIRETQYF. The CDR3 region has the DNA TGTGCCACCAGTGTCAAGACGGGGATCAGAGAGACCCAGTACTTC.

The chain couples TRBV10-3 to TRBJ2-1, with D possibly matching TRBD1 (5 bases). CDR1 is ENHRY and CDR2 is SYGVKD in the germline V gene. Trimming took off 3 bases at V and 9 bases at J, with 21 bases between the two ends. CDR3 size: 16 residues. CDR3 bases: TGTGCCATCAGTGACCCAGACAGTAGAACGACCGGTGAGCAGTTCTTC. Amino acid sequence: CAISDPDSRTTGEQFF.